These 14 T cell receptor beta chains share one sample of origin, sequenced in a study of OX40 agonist ivuxolimab in advanced cancers. Here immunoSEQ multiplex PCR was the method, and the copy in TCRdb shows in-frame clones only, minus some. Among about 100,000 clones listed, more than 75% were seen once. The material sequenced was CD4+ or CD8+ T cells sorted from blood, taken in a trial of the OX40 agonist ivuxolimab. These TCRs come from an adult with an advanced solid tumor such as melanoma, head and neck, liver or kidney cancer.

This chain uses TRBV29-1 with TRBJ1-3, with unresolved D. V lost 6 bases and J 0 bases, leaving 6 bases between the germline ends. Germline V gives CDR1 SQVTM, CDR2 ANQGSEA. This CDR3 comprises 12 residues. CDR3 amino acids: CSVQLSGNTIYF. The CDR3 nucleotides are TGCAGCGTACAGCTCTCTGGAAACACCATATATTTT.

This sequence joins TRBV7-8 and TRBJ1-5, with 8 bases matching TRBD1. This CDR3 has 15 residues. Germline V gene sequence: CDR1 SGHVS, CDR2 FQNEAQ. With 6 bases clipped from V and 5 bases from J, the junction kept 9 bases outside the gene matches. Here the CDR3 DNA reads TGTGCCAGCAGGAAAACAGGGGGTGAGGATCAGCCCCAGCATTTT. It specifies CASRKTGGEDQPQHF.

The J gene is TRBJ2-2, the V gene TRBV20-1; D is ambiguous. CDR3 length: 10 residues. The germline gives CDR1 DFQATT, CDR2 SNEGSKA (reference sequence). V lost 5 bases and J lost 9, with 7 bases in between. The DNA of the CDR3 is TGCAGTGCTTATAAAAGGGAGCTGTTTTTT. It yields the protein CSAYKRELFF.

The chain recombines TRBV7-2 with TRBJ2-6; D is unclear. Germline CDR1 is SGHTA and CDR2 is FQGNSA. V was cut by 0 bases and J by 0 bases, with 9 bases left in between. The CDR3 runs 17 residues. CDR3 residues: CASSLARSGSGANVLTF. In nucleotides, the CDR3 is TGTGCCAGCAGCTTAGCGAGGTCAGGCTCTGGGGCCAACGTCCTGACTTTC.

This chain joins TRBV28 and TRBJ1-5; D unclear. The V end lost 7 bases, the J end lost 7 bases, and 20 bases lay between the germline ends. CDR3 length: 15 amino acids. Germline V gene data show CDR1 as MDHEN and CDR2 as SYDVKM. CDR3 in DNA: TGTGCCAGCACCATAGTAGGACCGACGGGACAGCCCCAGCATTTT. Its translation: CASTIVGPTGQPQHF.

The V and J genes are TRBV29-1 and TRBJ1-4, with TRBD1 as a possible D gene (5 bases). Germline values: CDR1 SQVTM, CDR2 ANQGSEA. This CDR3 has 13 residues. The V and J ends lost 4 bases and 6 bases respectively, with 12 bases between them. CDR3 nucleotides: TGCAGCGTTGGGGTAGGGGTGGATGAAAAACTGTTTTTT. Amino acids: CSVGVGVDEKLFF.

The rearrangement links TRBV28 to TRBJ2-7, with 11 bases fitting TRBD1. Trimming removed 2 bases from V and 6 bases from J; junction bases left unmatched: 12. CDR3 length equals 17 residues. CDR1 MDHEN and CDR2 SYDVKM come from the germline V gene. CDR3 coding DNA: TGTGCCAGCAGTTTACCCGTCCCCGGGACAGGGGGAGGCGAGCAGTACTTC. This gives the protein CASSLPVPGTGGGEQYF.

The CDR3 region has the DNA TGTGCCAGCAGCTTAGACAGGGCCACTGAAGCTTTCTTT. Amino acid sequence: CASSLDRATEAFF. The chain carries TRBV13 and TRBJ1-1; a possible D gene is TRBD1 (6 bases). The CDR3 consists of 13 residues. Germline assignment: CDR1 PRHDT and CDR2 FYEKMQ (reference sequence). Trimming removed 1 base from V and 4 bases from J, with 7 bases in between. The full variable domain, rest sourced from reference TRBV13 and TRBJ1-1, is AAGVIQSPRHLIKEKRETATLKCYPIPRHDTVYWYQQGPGQDPQFLISFYEKMQSDKGSIPDRFSAQQFSDYHSELNMSSLELGDSALYFCASSLDRATEAFFGQGTRLTVV.

The J gene is TRBJ1-2, the V gene TRBV30; 7 bases align to TRBD1. Looked up from germline, CDR1 is GTSNPN and CDR2 is SVGIG (reference sequence). With 2 bases clipped from V and 2 bases from J, the junction kept 5 bases outside the gene matches. The CDR3 is made up of 14 amino acids. The CDR3 sequence: CAWSKQQGNYGYTF. CDR3 DNA sequence: TGTGCCTGGAGTAAACAACAGGGGAACTATGGCTACACCTTC.

The V gene is TRBV30, the J gene TRBJ2-7; 7 bases map to TRBD2. Germline assignment: CDR1 GTSNPN and CDR2 SVGIG (reference sequence). V shed 3 bases, J shed 6 bases, and the junction held 8 bases outside the gene matches. This CDR3 region has 13 residues. This CDR3 reads CAWSWGGIGEQYF. The CDR3 DNA follows: TGTGCCTGGAGCTGGGGGGGGATTGGCGAGCAGTACTTC.

This chain uses TRBV7-9 with TRBJ2-3, with 7 bases that match TRBD2. Trimming at V came to 5 bases and at J to 4 bases, leaving 12 bases not matched to a gene. The CDR3 is 16 amino acids. CDR1 and CDR2 from the germline V gene are SEHNR and FQNEAQ (reference sequence). Here the CDR3 reads CASSPWTREGADTQYF. CDR3 in DNA: TGTGCCAGCAGCCCGTGGACTAGGGAAGGCGCAGATACGCAGTATTTT.

The V gene is TRBV18, the J gene TRBJ2-1, with TRBD1 matching 8 bases. The junction had 6 bases not matched to a gene; V was cut back by 3 bases and J by 8 bases. This CDR3 region has 14 residues. Per the germline V gene, CDR1 is KGHSH and CDR2 is LQKENI. CDR3 protein: CASSPGQGWDEQFF. DNA for the CDR3: TGTGCCAGCTCACCTGGACAGGGATGGGATGAGCAGTTCTTC.

V and J are TRBV15 and TRBJ1-5, with TRBD1 as a possible D gene (5 bases). Between the trimmed V and J ends, which lost 5 bases and 11 bases, there was a span of 16 bases. Germline V CDR1 and CDR2: LNHNV, YYDKDF (reference sequence). The CDR3 totals 13 residues. As DNA, the CDR3 is TGTGCCACCAGCTCCCGAGACAGTATGGCCCAGCATTTT. It codes for CATSSRDSMAQHF.

The J gene is TRBJ2-3, the V gene TRBV7-8; no reliable D call. CDR3 length equals 13 residues. CDR1 is SGHVS and CDR2 is FQNEAQ in the germline V gene. Deletions cut 10 bases from V and 4 bases from J, with 15 bases between. CDR3 sequence (DNA): TGTGCCACCCTGCCGAGGAGATCAGATACGCAGTATTTT. Its translation: CATLPRRSDTQYF.